This paragraph covers one TCR beta chain sequence. Its target is not known. These data are taken from a study of OX40 agonist ivuxolimab in advanced cancers. Study-wide context: The dose-escalation group included hepatocellular carcinoma, melanoma, renal cell carcinoma and head and neck cancer. Under the entry rules, prior anti-PD-1, anti-PD-L1 or anti-CTLA-4 therapy was allowed, and 40% had some. Overall study findings and caveats: In CD8+ T cells, expanded clones were on average more numerous than in CD4+. CD4+ and CD8+ blood T cells expanded clonally by week 6 at 0.1 to 3.0 mg/kg.

Germline V lookup: CDR1 SNHLY, CDR2 FYNNEI. This CDR3 is 12 amino acids long. With 8 bases removed from V and 2 bases from J, the gap between germline ends came to 7 bases. Only in-frame clones appear in the TCRdb table, and some are missing; sequencing was by immunoSEQ multiplex PCR. The sample lists tens of thousands of clones, 85% to 90% seen once, with roughly 6.9% in the top ten. The chain carries TRBV2 and TRBJ2-4; D uncertain. This receptor was taken from an adult with an advanced solid tumor such as melanoma, head and neck, liver or kidney cancer. Material: CD4+ or CD8+ T cells sorted from blood, obtained in a trial of the OX40 agonist ivuxolimab. Here the CDR3 reads CASLGSKNIQYF. The CDR3 nucleotides read TGTGCCAGCCTAGGGTCCAAAAACATTCAGTACTTC.